This T cell receptor beta chain was obtained from a study of T-cell memory formation after mild COVID-19. The germline V and J ends were trimmed by 1 base and 8 bases, with 9 bases remaining between them. This CDR3 spans 12 amino acids. In germline, CDR1 is SEHNR, CDR2 FQNEAQ (reference sequence). Notes on the study in general: Among clones contracting day 15 to 85, CD4/CD8 was balanced, whereas later expanders leaned CD4+.

TCRdb analysed the 5' RACE reads with MiXCR anew, one entry per CDR3 protein. The profile covers more than 9,500 distinct CDR3 sequences, with about 14% appearing a single time and around half taken by the ten largest. This clonotype was seen many times. Its specificity is unknown. Sequencing used PBMCs or a T cell subset sorted from them (not recorded which). The rearrangement joins TRBV7-9 to TRBJ2-7; D call uncertain. The receptor was derived from a man between 18 and 29 years old who had mild COVID-19 (a few samples of this study predate the infection). Cell type and time point are not known. The CDR3 region has the DNA TGTGCCAGCAGCTTAGGGCGTTATAAGCAGTACGTC. Translation: CASSLGRYKQYV.